The 31 T cell receptor beta chains presented below share a single source sample, sequenced in a study of neurological immune-mediated disorders. Using its own MiXCR run on the 5' RACE reads, TCRdb lists one record per CDR3 protein. Altogether 45,000 to 50,000 distinct CDR3 sequences are present, less than 5% being singletons, with the ten largest covering roughly 6%. The sample was PBMCs. The source of these receptors is an older woman with multiple sclerosis.

This chain uses TRBV5-1 with TRBJ2-7; 10 bases are shared with TRBD2. Germline-derived CDR1 and CDR2 are SGHRS and YFSETQ. J lost 2 bases, V lost 2 bases, and 4 bases had no gene match. The CDR3 consists of 15 residues. DNA of the CDR3: TGCGCCAGCAGCTTAAGCGGGGGGGCCGCCTACGAGCAGTACTTC. Translated: CASSLSGGAAYEQYF.

The table lists this clonotype with many counts. The chain carries TRBV20-1 and TRBJ2-1, with TRBD2 identical over 7 bases. V shed 7 bases, J shed 10 bases, and the junction held 7 bases outside the gene matches. CDR1 DFQATT and CDR2 SNEGSKA come from the germline V gene (reference sequence). The CDR3 has 11 residues. The CDR3 sequence: CSVGQRGEQFF. CDR3 sequence (DNA): TGCAGTGTGGGCCAGCGGGGCGAGCAGTTCTTC.

This clonotype appeared many times. The chain carries TRBV20-1 and TRBJ2-7; 8 bases map to TRBD2. Losses at the gene ends were 1 base for V and 3 bases for J; bases not matched to a gene: 14. This CDR3 contains 17 residues. Germline CDR1 and CDR2: DFQATT and SNEGSKA (reference sequence). The CDR3 here is CSARVSSEERGFYEQYF. The CDR3 DNA follows: TGCAGTGCTAGAGTTTCCTCTGAGGAGCGGGGGTTCTACGAGCAGTACTTC.

In its sample, this clonotype was seen many times. The J gene is TRBJ2-4, the V gene TRBV20-1; 12 bases are shared with TRBD2. The CDR3 extends over 16 amino acids. Germline-derived CDR1 and CDR2 are DFQATT and SNEGSKA (reference sequence). After removal of 5 bases from V and 7 bases from J, the junction contained 12 bases not matched to a gene. In DNA, the CDR3 is TGCAGTGCTCCGGTACGGACTAGCGGGAACCCCAACATTCAGTACTTC. Translating gives CSAPVRTSGNPNIQYF.

Many counts were recorded for this clonotype. The CDR3 loop is CASSYKDQGRETQYF. The CDR3, as DNA: TGTGCCAGCAGTTACAAAGATCAAGGGCGAGAGACCCAGTACTTC. The V gene is TRBV6-5, the J gene TRBJ2-5, with D hard to call. Per the germline V gene, CDR1 is MNHEY and CDR2 is SVGAGI. V lost 2 bases and J lost 4, with 14 bases in between. There are 15 residues in the CDR3.

This clonotype was seen ten or more times. The chain joins TRBV9 to TRBJ2-5; the match to TRBD1 covers 8 bases. CDR1 is SGDLS and CDR2 is YYNGEE in the germline V gene. This CDR3 spans 15 amino acids. Trimming took 0 bases from V and 1 from J; bases not matched to a gene: 2. The CDR3 nucleotides read TGTGCCAGCAGCGTAGGGACAGGGATCCAAGAGACCCAGTACTTC. Residues: CASSVGTGIQETQYF.

This clonotype occurred many times. The rearrangement links TRBV28 to TRBJ2-1; D not certain. V was shortened by 6 bases and J by 3 bases, with 12 bases between the two germline ends. CDR1 and CDR2 (germline): MDHEN, SYDVKM. This CDR3 spans 14 amino acids. CDR3 bases: TGTGCCAGCAGGTACTACATGGGCTACAATGAGCAGTTCTTC. Residues: CASRYYMGYNEQFF.

This clonotype was picked up many times. The chain is built from TRBV7-3 and TRBJ2-1, with a weak D call TRBD2 (6 bases). Per the germline V gene, CDR1 is SGHTA and CDR2 is FQGTGA. V was trimmed by 5 bases and J by 4 bases, leaving 15 bases between them. The CDR3 is made up of 15 amino acids. DNA of the CDR3: TGTGCCAGCAGCCGGGACTCTCGTAGATACAATGAGCAGTTCTTC. Its translation is CASSRDSRRYNEQFF.

This clonotype was recorded at least ten times. The V call is TRBV7-9, the J call TRBJ2-1, with D uncertain. V lost 1 base and J lost 6, with 4 bases in between. The CDR3 loop spans 12 amino acids. The germline gives CDR1 SEHNR, CDR2 FQNEAQ (reference sequence). The CDR3 loop reads CASSLGANEQFF. The CDR3 coding sequence is TGTGCCAGCAGCTTAGGGGCCAATGAGCAGTTCTTC.

This clonotype was found many times. This chain uses TRBV27 with TRBJ2-7; the match to TRBD2 covers 9 bases. Unmatched junction bases numbered 5, after V lost 2 bases and J lost 3 bases. This CDR3 contains 15 residues. Per the germline V gene, CDR1 is MNHEY and CDR2 is SMNVEV (reference sequence). CDR3 in amino acids: CASSLRASGDYEQYF. DNA of the CDR3: TGTGCCAGCAGTTTAAGGGCTAGCGGGGACTACGAGCAGTACTTC.

CDR3: CASSYRGTEGDTQYF. The CDR3 nucleotides are TGCGCCAGCAGCTACCGGGGTACAGAGGGAGATACGCAGTATTTT. The genes are TRBV5-1 and TRBJ2-3; a possible D gene is TRBD2 (5 bases). This CDR3 comprises 15 residues. The V end lost 3 bases, the J end lost 5 bases, and 16 bases lay between the germline ends. Germline V gene lookup returns CDR1 SGHRS and CDR2 YFSETQ.

This clonotype was counted many times. V usage is TRBV20-1 and J usage is TRBJ2-3; the D is unclear. The CDR3 sequence is 16 residues long. Germline V lookup: CDR1 DFQATT, CDR2 SNEGSKA (reference sequence). Trimming took 2 bases from V and 6 from J, leaving 21 bases between them. The CDR3 spells CSARWEVSHDGDTQYF. The CDR3 nucleotides read TGCAGTGCTAGATGGGAAGTCTCACACGATGGGGATACGCAGTATTTT.

This clonotype has ten or more counts. The CDR3 region is CASSQDPGNEQFF. The CDR3 DNA is TGCGCCAGCAGCCAAGATCCAGGGAATGAGCAGTTCTTC. V is TRBV4-1 and J is TRBJ2-1; D may be TRBD1 (5 bases). Trimming left V 0 bases short and J 7 bases short, with 7 bases between. The CDR3 loop spans 13 amino acids. Germline V CDR1 and CDR2: MGHRA, YSYEKL.

This clonotype was detected only a few times. V gene TRBV20-1 combines with J gene TRBJ2-7, with D possibly TRBD2 on 6 matching bases. Germline assignment: CDR1 DFQATT and CDR2 SNEGSKA (reference sequence). The CDR3 is 14 residues long. V shed 6 bases and J shed 1 base, with 16 bases lying between them. The CDR3: CSAQPSGFSYEQYF. The CDR3, as DNA: TGCAGTGCCCAGCCCAGCGGGTTTTCCTACGAGCAGTACTTC.

This clonotype appeared many times. The chain is built from TRBV10-3 and TRBJ1-5, with D maybe TRBD1 (5 bases). The CDR3 totals 14 residues. Germline V CDR1 and CDR2: ENHRY, SYGVKD. Trimming left V 1 base short and J 7 bases short, with 11 bases between. CDR3 region: CAISELGVGQPQHF. CDR3 nucleotides: TGTGCCATCAGTGAGTTAGGGGTTGGGCAGCCCCAGCATTTT.

This clonotype was counted many times. The V and J genes are TRBV4-1 and TRBJ1-1; a weak D match, TRBD1 (6 bases). The CDR3 is 14 amino acids. From germline, CDR1 is MGHRA and CDR2 YSYEKL. V was cut by 3 bases and J by 7 bases, with 15 bases left in between. CDR3 in DNA: TGCGCCAGCAGCCACGCGTTGGGGGCGGATGAAGCTTTCTTT. This codes for CASSHALGADEAFF.

At least ten counts were recorded for this clonotype. The rearrangement joins TRBV9 to TRBJ2-7; D is undetermined. CDR3 length: 13 amino acids. In germline, CDR1 is SGDLS, CDR2 YYNGEE. Trimming stripped 0 bases from V and 0 bases from J, with 4 bases between. The CDR3, as DNA: TGTGCCAGCAGCGTAGTGGCCTCCTACGAGCAGTACTTC. The encoded protein is CASSVVASYEQYF.

This clonotype was observed many times. V and J are TRBV5-1 and TRBJ1-6; a weak D match, TRBD1 (5 bases). The CDR3 loop spans 16 amino acids. The germline CDR1 and CDR2 sequences are SGHRS and YFSETQ. V dropped 3 bases and J dropped 6 bases, with 16 bases sitting between them. CDR3 residues: CASSWMYAGPNSPLHF. The CDR3 nucleotides read TGCGCCAGCAGCTGGATGTACGCGGGACCTAATTCACCCCTCCACTTT.

In its sample, this clonotype was seen many times. This chain joins TRBV4-1 and TRBJ2-7; no clear D gene. Looked up from germline, CDR1 is MGHRA and CDR2 is YSYEKL. CDR3 length: 14 residues. V was cut by 0 bases and J by 4 bases, with 10 bases left in between. The CDR3 sequence is CASSQEGRGYEQYF. DNA of the CDR3: TGCGCCAGCAGCCAAGAAGGTCGTGGGTACGAGCAGTACTTC.

This clonotype was seen ten or more times. The rearrangement links TRBV20-1 to TRBJ2-5, with 9 bases matching TRBD2. CDR1 is DFQATT, CDR2 SNEGSKA, per germline (reference sequence). The CDR3 length is 14 residues. The ends lost 3 bases at V and 5 bases at J; junction bases unmatched: 7. This CDR3 reads CSASSPSGVETQYF. CDR3 nucleotide sequence: TGCAGTGCTAGTTCCCCTAGCGGGGTCGAGACCCAGTACTTC.

This clonotype has a handful of counts. The chain carries TRBV20-1 and TRBJ2-3, with a possible D match to TRBD1 (6 bases). The CDR3 extends over 14 amino acids. V lost 3 bases and J lost 0, with 10 bases in between. Germline V lookup: CDR1 DFQATT, CDR2 SNEGSKA (reference sequence). Written as DNA, the CDR3 is TGCAGTGCTAGCAGGGGCCGGAGCACAGATACGCAGTATTTT. Translation: CSASRGRSTDTQYF.

The chain employs TRBV12-3 or TRBV12-4 and TRBJ1-4; D is perhaps TRBD1 (6 bases). This CDR3 contains 14 residues. V gave up 11 bases and J gave up 8 bases, with 21 bases separating them. The CDR3 region is CASTTGLVEEKLFF. The DNA of the CDR3 is TGTGCCTCCACTACAGGGCTAGTGGAGGAAAAACTGTTTTTT.

The V gene is TRBV18, the J gene TRBJ2-7, with 11 bases aligning to TRBD2. The CDR3 sequence is 16 residues long. Germline assignment: CDR1 KGHSH and CDR2 LQKENI. After removal of 6 bases from V and 0 bases from J, the junction contained 7 bases not matched to a gene. DNA of the CDR3: TGTGCCAGCTCCCTTACACTAGCGGGGGCCTCCTACGAGCAGTACTTC. Translating it yields CASSLTLAGASYEQYF.

This clonotype was picked up a small number of times. The chain combines TRBV12-3 or TRBV12-4 with TRBJ2-3; a possible D gene is TRBD2 (6 bases). The CDR3 consists of 14 residues. Trimming cost V 4 bases and J 2 bases, with 10 bases left between them. The CDR3 region has the DNA TGTGCCAGCAGTTCGGGACTTTTCACAGATACGCAGTATTTT. Its protein is CASSSGLFTDTQYF.

This clonotype appeared many times. The gene calls are TRBV9 and TRBJ1-1, with unresolved D. CDR1 and CDR2 from the germline V gene are SGDLS and YYNGEE. The CDR3 totals 12 residues. Trimming stripped 3 bases from V and 7 bases from J, with 10 bases between. The CDR3 sequence is CASSGGSGEAFF. CDR3 nucleotides: TGTGCCAGCAGCGGGGGTTCGGGTGAAGCTTTCTTT.

In this sample, this clonotype turned up many times. The V gene is TRBV7-8, the J gene TRBJ1-2; a possible D gene is TRBD1 (6 bases). Germline loops: CDR1 SGHVS, CDR2 FQNEAQ. The CDR3 length is 12 residues. Trimming pared 5 bases from V and 7 bases from J, leaving 11 bases between. In nucleotides, the CDR3 is TGTGCCAGCAGCGCAGGGGTTGGTGGCTACACCTTC. The encoded protein is CASSAGVGGYTF.

The chain has TRBV4-1 and TRBJ1-1; no reliable D call. CDR3 length equals 14 residues. The V gene's germline CDR1 is MGHRA and CDR2 YSYEKL. Trimming took off 0 bases at V and 6 bases at J, with 11 bases between the two ends. CDR3 sequence: CASSQEGWASEAFF. CDR3 nucleotide sequence: TGCGCCAGCAGCCAAGAAGGTTGGGCGTCTGAAGCTTTCTTT.

The chain uses TRBV7-2 and TRBJ2-7; TRBD1 aligns across 7 bases. The CDR3 extends over 13 amino acids. The trim removed 5 bases at V and 13 bases at J, leaving 14 bases unmatched. Germline lookup yields CDR1 SGHTA and CDR2 FQGNSA. The CDR3 sequence is CASSPLQGLEIYF. As DNA, the CDR3 is TGTGCCAGCAGCCCCCTACAGGGGCTAGAGATCTACTTC. Complete variable domain (other parts from reference TRBV7-2 and TRBJ2-7): GAGVSQSPSNKVTEKGKDVELRCDPISGHTALYWYRQSLGQGLEFLIYFQGNSAPDKSGLPSDRFSAERTGGSVSTLTIQRTQQEDSAVYLCASSPLQGLEIYFGPGTRLTVT.

This clonotype was recorded many times. This rearrangement joins TRBV4-3 to TRBJ2-7; D is unclear. Germline CDR1 is LGHNA and CDR2 is YSLEER. This CDR3 is 15 amino acids long. Trimming stripped 1 base from V and 2 bases from J, with 12 bases between. The CDR3 sequence: CASSQGAEPPYEQYF. CDR3 coding DNA: TGCGCCAGCAGCCAAGGGGCAGAACCACCCTACGAGCAGTACTTC.

This clonotype was detected a few times. V is TRBV27 and J is TRBJ1-5; 7 bases fit TRBD1. The CDR3 runs 15 residues. Germline CDR1 reads MNHEY; CDR2 reads SMNVEV (reference sequence). J was trimmed by 3 bases and V by 5 bases; bases with no gene match: 7. The CDR3 loop is CASSPGTALNQPQHF. In DNA, the CDR3 is TGTGCCAGCAGTCCCGGGACAGCCCTCAATCAGCCCCAGCATTTT.

This clonotype was seen ten or more times. The chain recombines TRBV20-1 with TRBJ2-3; possible D gene TRBD2, 5 bases. Looked up from germline, CDR1 is DFQATT and CDR2 is SNEGSKA (reference sequence). The CDR3 loop spans 10 amino acids. The V gene lost 4 bases and the J gene lost 11 bases, with 10 bases spanning the gap. CDR3 amino acids: CSATTRGQYF. In DNA, the CDR3 is TGCAGTGCTACCACCCGGGGGCAGTATTTT.